One sample yielded the 19 T cell receptor beta chains listed below, sequenced in a study of regulatory T cells in long-lasting Graves disease. Investigators prepared the TCR beta libraries by applying iRepertoire HTBI primers and Arm-PCR of CDR3 regions. TCRdb ran MiXCR on the multiplex PCR reads and lists one entry per CDR3 protein. Of hundreds of thousands of distinct CDR3 sequences listed, about 13% are singletons. Noted time point: newly diagnosed GD, antithyroid drugs for less than 3 months. The authors made the TCR library using RNA they extracted from PBMCs. These data also formed part of another study, on T cells in Graves' hyperthyroidism and ophthalmopathy.

Source: peripheral blood mononuclear cells (PBMCs), taken at new diagnosis, from a patient treated with antithyroid drugs. These receptors were obtained from a man aged 30 to 45 with Graves disease.

This clonotype was observed many times. The chain links TRBV7-8 to TRBJ2-3; D is perhaps TRBD2 (5 bases). The germline V gene encodes CDR1 SGHVS and CDR2 FQNEAQ. This CDR3 is built from 13 residues. V lost 1 base to trimming and J lost 4 bases, with 6 bases between them. The CDR3 coding sequence is TGTGCCAGCAGCTTAGTCGGGGCAGATACGCAGTATTTT. It is translated as CASSLVGADTQYF.

Points on this clonotype: This may come from a read error, since a much larger clone is one base off. The chain carries TRBV25-1 and TRBJ2-2, with 8 bases identical to TRBD2. Germline loops: CDR1 MGHDK, CDR2 SYGVNS. The CDR3 spans 14 residues. After removal of 7 bases from V and 1 base from J, the junction contained 2 bases not matched to a gene. The CDR3, as DNA: TGTGCCAGCATAACTAGCGGGAACACCGGGGAGCTGTTTTTT. This gives the protein CASITSGNTGELFF.

The table lists this clonotype with many counts. J is TRBJ2-3 and V is TRBV6-1; maybe TRBD1 (6 bases). The germline gives CDR1 MNHNS, CDR2 SASEGT. The germline V and J ends were trimmed by 6 bases and 3 bases, with 7 bases remaining between them. The CDR3 runs 12 residues. In nucleotides, the CDR3 is TGTGCCAGCAGAACAGGGACAGATACGCAGTATTTT. Translated: CASRTGTDTQYF.

This clonotype was detected ten times or more. The gene calls are TRBV12-3 or TRBV12-4 and TRBJ2-1, with 7 bases identical to TRBD2. Trimming at V came to 8 bases and at J to 8 bases, leaving 15 bases not matched to a gene. This CDR3 is 15 amino acids long. The CDR3 sequence is CASRWGSGGSDEQFF. CDR3 sequence (DNA): TGTGCCAGCCGGTGGGGGTCGGGAGGTAGTGATGAGCAGTTCTTC.

V gene TRBV5-4 combines with J gene TRBJ2-2; D may correspond to TRBD1 or TRBD2 (6 bases each). Germline CDR1 and CDR2: SGHNT and YYREEE (reference sequence). The CDR3 loop spans 15 amino acids. Trimming stripped 4 bases from V and 6 bases from J, with 16 bases between. The CDR3 sequence: CASSPPRGQAGELFF. The CDR3 nucleotides are TGTGCCAGCAGCCCCCCCCGGGGGCAGGCCGGGGAGCTGTTTTTT.

Of note for this clonotype: A clone one base away is much larger, so this may be a read error. The rearrangement uses TRBV12-3 or TRBV12-4 and TRBJ2-5; a weak D match, TRBD2 (6 bases). The CDR3 spans 15 residues. Between the trimmed V and J ends, which lost 3 bases and 5 bases, there was a span of 16 bases. The CDR3 nucleotides read TGTGCCAGCAGTTTTTCCCGGGGAGGTAGGGAGACCCAGTACTTC. Residues: CASSFSRGGRETQYF.

This clonotype was counted a single time. A much larger clone sits a single nucleotide away, making a read error possible. The genes are TRBV6-2 or TRBV6-3 and TRBJ2-1; 7 bases line up with TRBD2. This CDR3 is built from 16 residues. V lost 5 bases to trimming and J lost 1 base; unmatched junction nucleotides: 8. Germline values: CDR1 MNHEY, CDR2 SVGEGT. Here the CDR3 DNA reads TGTGCCAGCAGTGAAGCGTGGCGGGGGTCCTACAATGAGCAGTTCTTC. The encoded protein is CASSEAWRGSYNEQFF.

Remarks on this clonotype: A clone one base away is much larger, so this may be a read error. The chain recombines TRBV24-1 with TRBJ1-2, with D unresolved. Trimming left V 4 bases short and J 4 bases short, with 6 bases between. The CDR3 runs 12 residues. The germline gives CDR1 KGHDR, CDR2 SFDVKD. In nucleotides, the CDR3 is TGTGCCACCAGTGACAACCCCTATGGCTACACCTTC. Protein product: CATSDNPYGYTF.

This clonotype has only a few counts. The gene calls are TRBV5-1 and TRBJ1-5; TRBD1 aligns across 10 bases. V gave up 6 bases and J gave up 2 bases; unmatched junction bases: 11. Germline V lookup: CDR1 SGHRS, CDR2 YFSETQ. This CDR3 comprises 17 residues. CDR3 region: CASITGTGVLRNQPQHF. CDR3 DNA: TGCGCCAGCATTACCGGGACAGGGGTATTGCGCAATCAGCCCCAGCATTTT. The full variable domain, with the rest looked up from reference TRBV5-1 and TRBJ1-5, is KAGVTQTPRYLIKTRGQQVTLSCSPISGHRSVSWYQQTPGQGLQFLFEYFSETQRNKGNFPGRFSGRQFSNSRSEMNVSTLELGDSALYLCASITGTGVLRNQPQHFGDGTRLSIL.

This clonotype occurred many times. The V gene is TRBV20-1, the J gene TRBJ2-7; 7 positions match TRBD2. V lost 3 bases, J lost 7 bases, and 18 bases stayed unmatched. The length of the CDR3 is 16 residues. Germline-derived CDR1 and CDR2 are DFQATT and SNEGSKA (reference sequence). CDR3 nucleotide sequence: TGCAGTGCTAGGGCCCGGGACTACTTTAGTGTTGGGGAGCAGTACTTC. Protein product: CSARARDYFSVGEQYF.

This clonotype was recorded at least ten times. V is TRBV24-1 and J is TRBJ2-2, with 7 positions matching TRBD1. J gave up 6 bases and V 3 bases, and 3 bases lay outside the gene matches. CDR1 KGHDR and CDR2 SFDVKD come from the germline V gene. The CDR3 runs 14 residues. CDR3: CATSDLQGSGELFF. CDR3 coding DNA: TGTGCCACCAGTGATCTACAGGGGTCCGGGGAGCTGTTTTTT.

This clonotype turned up a few times. The chain recombines TRBV27 with TRBJ1-2; TRBD1 might be the D (5 bases). Looked up from germline, CDR1 is MNHEY and CDR2 is SMNVEV (reference sequence). The CDR3 extends over 18 amino acids. Trimming pared 3 bases from V and 4 bases from J, leaving 24 bases between. The CDR3 nucleotides read TGTGCCAGCAGTTTCCTTGCCAGGGACGGACCGTTATTCTATGGCTACACCTTC. It yields the protein CASSFLARDGPLFYGYTF.

The chain combines TRBV7-9 with TRBJ2-7; D ambiguous. The CDR3 loop spans 12 amino acids. The V gene's germline CDR1 is SEHNR and CDR2 FQNEAQ (reference sequence). Trimming stripped 1 base from V and 12 bases from J, with 13 bases between. In DNA form, the CDR3 reads TGTGCCAGCAGCTTAGGCCCAGCTCGAGGGTACTTC. This gives the protein CASSLGPARGYF.

On this clonotype: This may be a read error: a much more frequent sequence differs by one nucleotide. This rearrangement joins TRBV18 to TRBJ2-7, with 7 bases that match TRBD2. Germline CDR1 and CDR2: KGHSH and LQKENI. CDR3 size: 13 residues. The CDR3 bases are TGTACCAGCTCCTGGGCGGGAGTGTACGAGCAGTACTTC. As protein: CTSSWAGVYEQYF.

This clonotype was counted many times. V gene TRBV2 combines with J gene TRBJ1-3, with D hard to call. Trimming stripped 3 bases from V and 0 bases from J, with 9 bases between. The CDR3 spans 15 residues. CDR1 and CDR2 from the germline V gene are SNHLY and FYNNEI. For the CDR3, the DNA is TGTGCCAGCAGTGAGCAGTGGGGCTCTGGAAACACCATATATTTT. This codes for CASSEQWGSGNTIYF.

J is TRBJ2-5 and V is TRBV4-3; D may be TRBD1 or TRBD2 (5 bases each). V lost 4 bases and J 4 bases, leaving 16 bases between the germline ends. Germline V lookup: CDR1 LGHNA, CDR2 YSLEER. The CDR3 spans 15 residues. The CDR3 is CASSLPGTHPETQYF. The CDR3 coding sequence is TGCGCCAGCAGCCTCCCGGGGACGCATCCAGAGACCCAGTACTTC.

The J gene is TRBJ2-3, the V gene TRBV6-4, with D uncertain. The germline V gene has CDR1 MRHNA and CDR2 SNTAGT. The CDR3 extends over 15 amino acids. The V end lost 0 bases, the J end lost 1 base, and 8 bases lay between the germline ends. The CDR3: CASSDSVAGTDTQYF. As DNA, the CDR3 is TGTGCCAGCAGTGACTCGGTGGCCGGCACAGATACGCAGTATTTT.

This clonotype was recorded many times. The chain employs TRBV7-9 and TRBJ1-4; D remains ambiguous. The CDR3 totals 13 residues. Germline values: CDR1 SEHNR, CDR2 FQNEAQ (reference sequence). V was clipped by 2 bases and J by 5 bases, with 6 bases between them. CDR3 in DNA: TGTGCCAGCAGCTTATCCACGAATGAAAAACTGTTTTTT. Translation gives CASSLSTNEKLFF.

The sample holds a few counts of this clonotype. The chain joins TRBV3-1 to TRBJ2-1, with D hard to call. The CDR3 contains 13 residues. Germline V lookup: CDR1 LGHDT, CDR2 YNNKEL (reference sequence). V lost 3 bases and J lost 2, with 5 bases in between. DNA of the CDR3: TGTGCCAGCAGCCATAGGGCCTACAATGAGCAGTTCTTC. It encodes CASSHRAYNEQFF.